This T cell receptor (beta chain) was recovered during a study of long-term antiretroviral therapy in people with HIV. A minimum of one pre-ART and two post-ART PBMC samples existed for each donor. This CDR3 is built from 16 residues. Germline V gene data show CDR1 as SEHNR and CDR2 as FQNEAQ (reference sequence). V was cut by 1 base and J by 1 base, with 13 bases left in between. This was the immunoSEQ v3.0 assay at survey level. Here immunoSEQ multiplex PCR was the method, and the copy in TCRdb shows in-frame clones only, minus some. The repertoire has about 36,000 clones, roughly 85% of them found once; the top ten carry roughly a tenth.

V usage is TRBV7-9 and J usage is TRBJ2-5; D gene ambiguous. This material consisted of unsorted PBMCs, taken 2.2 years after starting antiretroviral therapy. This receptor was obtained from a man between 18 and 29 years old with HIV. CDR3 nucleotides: TGTGCCAGCAGCTTAGGGGCATTCCCTGCCCAAGAGACCCAGTACTTC. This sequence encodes CASSLGAFPAQETQYF.